This TCR beta chain was sequenced in a study of blood T cell repertoires in COVID-19. The wider study: Researchers got acute and convalescent COVID-19 samples from the United States, Italy and Spain.

In assigning cohorts, the study relied on participant-reported clinical history. Using immunoSEQ multiplex PCR, the repertoire was profiled, and TCRdb retains in-frame clones only, with some absent. The sample has approximately 270,000 clones, about nine tenths seen once. The V gene lost 0 bases and the J gene lost 0 bases, with 9 bases spanning the gap. The length of the CDR3 is 16 residues. CDR1 is MDHEN and CDR2 is SYDVKM in the germline V gene. The TCR originated in a woman under 40 with acute COVID-19. The sequencing input was PBMCs or T cells enriched from blood (not recorded which). V usage is TRBV28 and J usage is TRBJ1-5, with D unclear. CDR3 sequence reads: CASSLWTGVSNQPQHF. The CDR3 DNA reads as TGTGCCAGCAGTTTATGGACCGGGGTTAGCAATCAGCCCCAGCATTTT.